The rows below give T cell receptor beta chains drawn from one sample of a study of cytomegalovirus exposure and HLA in healthy donors. This table comes from immunoSEQ multiplex PCR, and its TCRdb copy is limited to in-frame clones, with some not included. Altogether some 78,000 clones are present, about 80% being singletons, with the ten largest covering roughly 32%. What was sequenced was PBMCs. The receptors were gathered from a man between 50 and 59 years old in good health and CMV-seropositive. Each CDR3 is given with its conserved first and last residue. The order of the fields is V gene, J gene, CDR3 protein.

v_gene: TRBV9
j_gene: TRBJ2-3
CDR3aa: CASSVLTGVKDTQYF

v_gene: TRBV27
j_gene: TRBJ2-5
CDR3aa: CASSSWLAAGTQYF

v_gene: TRBV14
j_gene: TRBJ1-5
CDR3aa: CASSQDSSQPQHF

v_gene: TRBV7-6
j_gene: TRBJ1-4
CDR3aa: CASSLVSGRKNEKLFF

v_gene: TRBV29-1
j_gene: TRBJ2-5
CDR3aa: CSVEVLGGETQYF

v_gene: TRBV18
j_gene: TRBJ1-1
CDR3aa: CASTAAYSNTEAFF

v_gene: TRBV5-1
j_gene: TRBJ1-2
CDR3aa: CASWGDYGYTF

v_gene: TRBV7-3
j_gene: TRBJ2-3
CDR3aa: CASSSSGTSGSDTQYF

v_gene: TRBV5-1
j_gene: TRBJ1-2
CDR3aa: CASSLGQGLLYGYTF

v_gene: TRBV11-2
j_gene: -
CDR3aa: CASSPLAGLPEQYF